The 29 T cell receptor beta chains presented below share a single source sample, sequenced in a study of OX40 agonist ivuxolimab in advanced cancers. The repertoire was sequenced with immunoSEQ multiplex PCR; TCRdb's copy has only in-frame clones and lacks some. The data hold tens of thousands of clones, with around 89% observed a single time. The sequenced sample was CD4+ or CD8+ T cells sorted from blood, obtained in a trial of the OX40 agonist ivuxolimab. The receptors here all came from an adult with an advanced solid tumor such as melanoma, head and neck, liver or kidney cancer.

This chain joins TRBV7-8 and TRBJ2-1; TRBD2 aligns across 7 bases. The V gene end was trimmed by 0 bases and the J gene end by 9 bases; junction bases not matched to a gene: 2. The CDR3 spans 13 residues. Germline loops: CDR1 SGHVS, CDR2 FQNEAQ. Written as DNA, the CDR3 is TGTGCCAGCAGCTTAGCGGGGGGGAGTGAGCAGTTCTTC. Translated: CASSLAGGSEQFF.

The chain recombines TRBV19 with TRBJ1-3, with D unresolved. V dropped 2 bases and J dropped 0 bases, with 8 bases sitting between them. The CDR3 runs 15 residues. Germline CDR1 LNHDA, CDR2 SQIVND (reference sequence). The CDR3 reads CASSISSVSGNTIYF. CDR3 sequence (DNA): TGTGCCAGTAGTATATCCAGTGTCTCTGGAAACACCATATATTTT.

The CDR3 DNA is TGTGCCAGCAGTGAAGCCGCACACCTAGATTCTACCGGGGAGCTGTTTTTT. It translates to CASSEAAHLDSTGELFF. The chain combines TRBV25-1 with TRBJ2-2; D gene ambiguous. Between the trimmed V and J ends, which lost 2 bases and 5 bases, there was a span of 18 bases. There are 17 residues in the CDR3. Germline CDR1 reads MGHDK; CDR2 reads SYGVNS. The full variable domain, completed using reference TRBV25-1 and TRBJ2-2, is EADIYQTPRYLVIGTGKKITLECSQTMGHDKMYWYQQDPGMELHLIHYSYGVNSTEKGDLSSESTVSRIRTEHFPLTLESARPSHTSQYLCASSEAAHLDSTGELFFGEGSRLTVL.

This chain links TRBV10-3 with TRBJ2-3, with D uncertain. The CDR3 loop spans 15 amino acids. Germline lookup yields CDR1 ENHRY and CDR2 SYGVKD. Trimming stripped 5 bases from V and 4 bases from J, with 16 bases between. DNA of the CDR3: TGTGCCATCAGTTTTTCCCCTTTCGAGGCAGATACGCAGTATTTT. Translation gives CAISFSPFEADTQYF.

The chain combines TRBV19 with TRBJ2-1, with D possibly being TRBD2 (5 bases). The CDR3 extends over 15 amino acids. V was cut by 3 bases and J by 0 bases, with 9 bases left in between. Looked up from germline, CDR1 is LNHDA and CDR2 is SQIVND (reference sequence). CDR3 nucleotides: TGTGCCAGTAGTATTTTCGGGATCTCCTACAATGAGCAGTTCTTC. Translation gives CASSIFGISYNEQFF.

The CDR3 sequence is CASSLIGALSTGELFF. CDR3 sequence (DNA): TGTGCCAGCAGCTTGATAGGGGCGTTGAGCACCGGGGAGCTGTTTTTT. This chain links TRBV5-6 with TRBJ2-2; the D gene is possibly TRBD1 (5 bases). The CDR3 consists of 16 residues. V lost 1 base to trimming and J lost 4 bases, with 14 bases between them. Germline V CDR1 and CDR2: SGHDT, YYEEEE.

The chain is built from TRBV5-4 and TRBJ1-1; D unclear. The germline V gene has CDR1 SGHNT and CDR2 YYREEE (reference sequence). V lost 3 bases, J lost 3 bases, and 9 bases lay in between. This CDR3 contains 13 residues. CDR3 in DNA: TGTGCCAGCAGCTCGGGGAAATACACTGAAGCTTTCTTT. Its protein product is CASSSGKYTEAFF.

The genes are TRBV9 and TRBJ1-1; 8 bases agree with TRBD1. V was clipped by 4 bases and J by 0 bases; unmatched bases: 2. The V gene's germline CDR1 is SGDLS and CDR2 YYNGEE. The CDR3 contains 14 residues. CDR3 region: CASSKQGVNTEAFF. CDR3 bases: TGTGCCAGCAGCAAACAGGGGGTGAACACTGAAGCTTTCTTT. Using reference TRBV9 and TRBJ1-1 for the parts outside the CDR3, the full variable domain is DSGVTQTPKHLITATGQRVTLRCSPRSGDLSVYWYQQSLDQGLQFLIQYYNGEERAKGNILERFSAQQFPDLHSELNLSSLELGDSALYFCASSKQGVNTEAFFGQGTRLTVV.

CDR3 in DNA: TGTGCCAGCAGTTTGTCCGGGACAGGGGGCGATGGCTACACCTTC. Protein sequence: CASSLSGTGGDGYTF. The J gene is TRBJ1-2, the V gene TRBV28, with TRBD1 matching over 12 bases. This CDR3 comprises 15 residues. Trimming at V came to 3 bases and at J to 6 bases, leaving 5 bases not matched to a gene. Germline V gives CDR1 MDHEN, CDR2 SYDVKM.

This clone has just one count. The chain recombines TRBV4-2 with TRBJ2-3, with 7 bases fitting TRBD2. J gave up 0 bases and V 4 bases, and 10 bases lay outside the gene matches. The CDR3 is 17 amino acids. CDR1 is LGHNA and CDR2 is YNFKEQ in the germline V gene. The CDR3 spells CASSPPSSGVSTDTQYF. CDR3 DNA sequence: TGTGCCAGCAGCCCCCCTAGCAGCGGGGTCAGCACAGATACGCAGTATTTT.

This chain links TRBV5-6 with TRBJ2-7; 7 positions agree with TRBD2. The CDR3 contains 15 residues. V shed 6 bases and J 2 bases; nucleotides not matched to a gene: 11. Per germline, CDR1 SGHDT and CDR2 YYEEEE. The CDR3 DNA is TGTGCCAGCAATTGGTGGGAGGGGTCTACCTACGAGCAGTACTTC. Protein sequence: CASNWWEGSTYEQYF.

The chain combines TRBV4-1 with TRBJ2-3; D is perhaps TRBD2 (6 bases). This CDR3 has 15 residues. The V and J ends lost 2 bases and 1 base respectively, with 10 bases between them. CDR1 and CDR2 from the germline V gene are MGHRA and YSYEKL. For the CDR3, the DNA is TGCGCCAGCAGCCAACCGGGAGTAGGCACAGATACGCAGTATTTT. Translated: CASSQPGVGTDTQYF.

CDR3 in DNA: TGTGCCAGCAGCCTATCCGGGACAGGCTACGAGCAGTACTTC. Its translation: CASSLSGTGYEQYF. The chain combines TRBV13 with TRBJ2-5; the match to TRBD1 covers 8 bases. The J call is uncertain, as TRBJ2-7 better fits the DNA end. Looked up from germline, CDR1 is PRHDT and CDR2 is FYEKMQ (reference sequence). This CDR3 has 14 amino acids.

The V call is TRBV7-9, the J call TRBJ2-7, with TRBD2 identical over 8 bases. The V segment lost 0 bases and the J segment 6 bases; nucleotides outside the gene matches: 4. The CDR3 consists of 14 residues. Germline assignment: CDR1 SEHNR and CDR2 FQNEAQ (reference sequence). The CDR3: CASSLAWAGGEQYF. DNA of the CDR3: TGTGCCAGCAGCTTAGCGTGGGCGGGAGGCGAGCAGTACTTC.

This chain links TRBV7-2 with TRBJ2-7; D is unclear. The CDR3 covers 13 residues. CDR1 is SGHTA, CDR2 FQGNSA, per germline. V lost 3 bases and J 0 bases, leaving 6 bases between the germline ends. The CDR3, as DNA: TGTGCCAGCAGCTTCGCTAGCTCCTACGAGCAGTACTTC. Protein sequence: CASSFASSYEQYF. Drawing the rest from reference TRBV7-2 and TRBJ2-7, the complete variable domain is GAGVSQSPSNKVTEKGKDVELRCDPISGHTALYWYRQSLGQGLEFLIYFQGNSAPDKSGLPSDRFSAERTGGSVSTLTIQRTQQEDSAVYLCASSFASSYEQYFGPGTRLTVT.

The genes are TRBV7-9 and TRBJ2-3; TRBD2 matches 8 bases. The germline gives CDR1 SEHNR, CDR2 FQNEAQ (reference sequence). The CDR3 totals 15 residues. V lost 5 bases, J lost 2 bases, and 6 bases stayed unmatched. The CDR3 nucleotides read TGTGCCAGCAGCAAGATAGCGGGAATCACAGATACGCAGTATTTT. Translated: CASSKIAGITDTQYF.

The V and J genes are TRBV7-9 and TRBJ2-7; D unresolved. V dropped 1 base and J dropped 3 bases, with 10 bases sitting between them. CDR1 SEHNR and CDR2 FQNEAQ come from the germline V gene (reference sequence). The CDR3 loop spans 14 amino acids. The CDR3 region has the DNA TGTGCCAGCAGCTTAGAACAAACAAGCTACGAGCAGTACTTC. Protein sequence: CASSLEQTSYEQYF.

V usage is TRBV27 and J usage is TRBJ2-1; 13 bases are a match to TRBD2. Germline CDR1 MNHEY, CDR2 SMNVEV (reference sequence). The CDR3 consists of 15 residues. The ends lost 5 bases at V and 12 bases at J; junction bases unmatched: 10. CDR3 in DNA: TGTGCCAGCAGTGCCGGGACTAGCGGGAAAGGGGGGCAGTTCTTC. Its protein is CASSAGTSGKGGQFF.

The chain joins TRBV5-6 to TRBJ2-1, with TRBD2 matching over 14 bases. Germline loops: CDR1 SGHDT, CDR2 YYEEEE. The CDR3 has 17 residues. The V gene end was trimmed by 3 bases and the J gene end by 5 bases; junction bases not matched to a gene: 7. The CDR3 is CASSYGLAGGRDNEQFF. CDR3 DNA: TGTGCCAGCAGCTACGGACTAGCGGGAGGCCGAGACAATGAGCAGTTCTTC.

The chain is built from TRBV19 and TRBJ1-1; possibly TRBD1 for D (5 bases). The CDR3 has 14 amino acids. V was trimmed by 0 bases and J by 4 bases, leaving 9 bases between them. Germline values: CDR1 LNHDA, CDR2 SQIVND (reference sequence). CDR3 in DNA: TGTGCCAGTAGTATAGATTCTGGGGGCACTGAAGCTTTCTTT. It specifies CASSIDSGGTEAFF.

The table lists this clone with a count of one. The chain has TRBV27 and TRBJ2-1, with D tentatively TRBD1 (5 bases). Germline loops: CDR1 MNHEY, CDR2 SMNVEV (reference sequence). This CDR3 has 14 amino acids. Trimming cost V 2 bases and J 5 bases, with 10 bases left between them. CDR3 loop: CASSLGDSNNEQFF. CDR3 DNA: TGTGCCAGCAGTTTAGGCGACAGCAACAATGAGCAGTTCTTC.

The V call is TRBV30, the J call TRBJ2-1; TRBD1 matches at 9 bases. Germline assignment: CDR1 GTSNPN and CDR2 SVGIG (reference sequence). CDR3 length: 15 residues. With 3 bases clipped from V and 8 bases from J, the junction kept 11 bases outside the gene matches. CDR3 loop: CAWSSTGGFSDEQFF. The CDR3 DNA is TGTGCCTGGAGCTCAACAGGGGGCTTCTCGGATGAGCAGTTCTTC.

This chain uses TRBV27 with TRBJ2-7, with D perhaps assigned TRBD1 or TRBD2 (5 bases each). This CDR3 region has 15 residues. V was clipped by 5 bases and J by 3 bases, with 17 bases between them. CDR1 and CDR2 (germline): MNHEY, SMNVEV (reference sequence). The CDR3 DNA follows: TGTGCCAGCAGTGCATACGGGGCAGGAGACTACGAGCAGTACTTC. This codes for CASSAYGAGDYEQYF.

This chain joins TRBV28 and TRBJ2-3, with TRBD2 matching 11 bases. This CDR3 is 16 amino acids long. Per germline, CDR1 MDHEN and CDR2 SYDVKM. Trimming took 5 bases from V and 4 from J; bases not matched to a gene: 8. CDR3 sequence: CASSPPGLAGADTQYF. The CDR3 DNA reads as TGTGCCAGCAGTCCTCCCGGACTAGCGGGCGCAGATACGCAGTATTTT.

As concerns this clone: Different DNA sequences within this sample yield the same CDR3. The J gene is TRBJ2-3, the V gene TRBV27, with 8 bases matching TRBD2. CDR1 and CDR2 from the germline V gene are MNHEY and SMNVEV (reference sequence). Trimming cost V 0 bases and J 3 bases; bases outside gene matches: 5. This CDR3 has 16 amino acids. The CDR3 DNA reads as TGTGCCAGCAGTTTATCGGCTAGCGGGTTGACAGATACGCAGTATTTT. Protein sequence: CASSLSASGLTDTQYF.

V is TRBV19 and J is TRBJ1-5; no reliable D call. Trimming removed 3 bases at V and 3 bases at J, with 9 bases between. Germline-derived CDR1 and CDR2 are LNHDA and SQIVND (reference sequence). This CDR3 contains 14 residues. CDR3 region: CASSIQLYNQPQHF. The DNA for the CDR3 is TGTGCCAGTAGTATTCAGTTGTACAATCAGCCCCAGCATTTT.

The V and J genes are TRBV7-9 and TRBJ2-1; TRBD2 aligns across 11 bases. V shed 6 bases, J shed 3 bases, and the junction held 4 bases outside the gene matches. There are 15 residues in the CDR3. Germline CDR1 SEHNR, CDR2 FQNEAQ (reference sequence). CDR3 sequence reads: CASSPLAGDYNEQFF. CDR3 coding DNA: TGTGCCAGCAGTCCACTAGCGGGGGACTACAATGAGCAGTTCTTC.

The chain links TRBV28 to TRBJ1-3; the D gene is possibly TRBD1 (5 bases). Germline-derived CDR1 and CDR2 are MDHEN and SYDVKM. The germline V and J ends were trimmed by 7 bases and 1 base, with 20 bases remaining between them. The CDR3 length is 17 residues. This chain's CDR3 is CASTELGVEASGNTIYF. The DNA of the CDR3 is TGTGCCAGCACCGAACTAGGGGTCGAGGCTTCTGGAAACACCATATATTTT. The full variable domain, with the rest looked up from reference TRBV28 and TRBJ1-3, is DVKVTQSSRYLVKRTGEKVFLECVQDMDHENMFWYRQDPGLGLRLIYFSYDVKMKEKGDIPEGYSVSREKKERFSLILESASTNQTSMYLCASTELGVEASGNTIYFGEGSWLTVV.

The gene calls are TRBV28 and TRBJ2-7; the D is unclear. CDR3 length equals 14 residues. CDR1 MDHEN and CDR2 SYDVKM come from the germline V gene. Trimming shortened V by 6 bases and J by 5 bases, and 17 bases separated the two germline ends. Here the CDR3 reads CASSLSLGKNEQYF. The CDR3 coding sequence is TGTGCCAGCAGCCTTTCTTTAGGAAAGAACGAGCAGTACTTC.